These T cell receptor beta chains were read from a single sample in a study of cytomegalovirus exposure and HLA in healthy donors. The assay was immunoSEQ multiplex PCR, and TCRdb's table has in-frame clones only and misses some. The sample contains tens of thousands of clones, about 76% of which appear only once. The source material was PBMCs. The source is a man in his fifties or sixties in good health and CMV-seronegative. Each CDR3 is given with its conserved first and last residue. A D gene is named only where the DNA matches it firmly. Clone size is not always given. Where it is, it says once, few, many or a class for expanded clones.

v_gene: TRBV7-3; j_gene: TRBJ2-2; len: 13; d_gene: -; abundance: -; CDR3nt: TGTGCTACCGGGACACCTAACACCGGGGAGCTGTTTTTT; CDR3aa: CATGTPNTGELFF
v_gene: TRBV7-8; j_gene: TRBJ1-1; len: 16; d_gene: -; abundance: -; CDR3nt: TGTGCCAGCAGCTTGGCGGGGGGTTTCGCCCCCACTGAAGCTTTCTTT; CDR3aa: CASSLAGGFAPTEAFF
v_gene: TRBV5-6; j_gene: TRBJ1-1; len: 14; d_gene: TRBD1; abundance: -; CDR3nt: TGTGCCAGCAGGCAGACAGGGGCAATGACTGAAGCTTTCTTT; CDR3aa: CASRQTGAMTEAFF
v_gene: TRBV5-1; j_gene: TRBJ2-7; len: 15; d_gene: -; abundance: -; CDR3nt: TGCGCCAGCAGCTTAGAACGCACCTCGGGATACGAGCAGTACTTC; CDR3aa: CASSLERTSGYEQYF
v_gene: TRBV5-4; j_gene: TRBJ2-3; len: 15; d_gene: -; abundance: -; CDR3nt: TGTGCCAGCAGCTTGGCCAGGGGATCCACAGATACGCAGTATTTT; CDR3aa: CASSLARGSTDTQYF
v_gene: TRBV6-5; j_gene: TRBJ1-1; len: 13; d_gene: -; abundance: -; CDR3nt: TGTGCCAGCAGTTACAGGGAGGGCACTGAAGCTTTCTTT; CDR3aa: CASSYREGTEAFF
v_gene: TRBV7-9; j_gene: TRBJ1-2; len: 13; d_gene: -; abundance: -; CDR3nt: TGTGCCAGCACCCTGGGCCCGGACTATGGCTACACCTTC; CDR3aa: CASTLGPDYGYTF
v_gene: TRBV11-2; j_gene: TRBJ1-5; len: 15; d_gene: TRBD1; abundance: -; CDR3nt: TGTGCCAGCAGCTTAGAACAGGGGCCAAATCAGCCCCAGCATTTT; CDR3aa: CASSLEQGPNQPQHF
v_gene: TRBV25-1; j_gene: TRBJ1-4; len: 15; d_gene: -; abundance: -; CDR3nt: TGTGCCAGCAGCGACAGGAGTCGGACTAATGAAAAACTGTTTTTT; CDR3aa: CASSDRSRTNEKLFF
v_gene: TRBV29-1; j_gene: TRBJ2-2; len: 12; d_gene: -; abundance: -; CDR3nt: TGCAGCGCTCAATTAGCGTTCGTGGAGCTGTTTTTT; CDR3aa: CSAQLAFVELFF
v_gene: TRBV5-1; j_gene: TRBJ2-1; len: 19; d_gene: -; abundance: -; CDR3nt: TGCGCCAGCAGCTTGAAGGACAGGAGGGGGCGGGGGGACTACAATGAGCAGTTCTTC; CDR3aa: CASSLKDRRGRGDYNEQFF
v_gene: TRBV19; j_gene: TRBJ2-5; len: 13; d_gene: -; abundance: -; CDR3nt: TGTGCCAGTAGTATAGGTGGCAAGGAGACCCAGTACTTC; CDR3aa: CASSIGGKETQYF
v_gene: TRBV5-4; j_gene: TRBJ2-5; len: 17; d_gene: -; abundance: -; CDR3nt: TGTGCCAGCAGCTCTCCCACGTTGGGGCGGATACAAGAGACCCAGTACTTC; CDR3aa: CASSSPTLGRIQETQYF
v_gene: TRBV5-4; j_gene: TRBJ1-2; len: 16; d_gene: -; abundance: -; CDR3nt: TGTGCCAGCTACTCTACTCCGACCACAGAGAACTATGGCTACACCTTC; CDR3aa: CASYSTPTTENYGYTF
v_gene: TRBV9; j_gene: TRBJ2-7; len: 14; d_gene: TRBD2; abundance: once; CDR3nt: TGTGCCAGCAGCGGGGGACTAGGGAACTACGAGCAGTACTTC; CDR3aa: CASSGGLGNYEQYF
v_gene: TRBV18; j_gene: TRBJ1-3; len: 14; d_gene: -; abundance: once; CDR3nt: TGTGCCAGCTCACCAGGGCAGGATCGAAACACCATATATTTT; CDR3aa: CASSPGQDRNTIYF